This TCR beta chain is drawn from a study of T cells in Graves' hyperthyroidism and ophthalmopathy. Trimming took 4 bases from V and 2 from J, leaving 14 bases between them. Germline V lookup: CDR1 LGHDT, CDR2 YNNKEL (reference sequence). CDR3 length: 15 amino acids. Amplified TCR beta CDR3 regions derived from RNA transcripts. The HTBI set primed first-round TCR CDR3 RT-PCR. Each CDR3 protein is one row after TCRdb ran MiXCR on the multiplex PCR reads. In the table there are 150,000 or so distinct CDR3 sequences, approximately 20% of which are singletons. Aged 18 to 65, the patients had hyperthyroidism that was newly diagnosed and had lasted under 2 months. Uncontrolled infection, other autoimmune disease, pregnancy and lactation each barred patients from inclusion. This clonotype occurred many times.

This sequence originates from a woman aged 45-59 years with Graves' hyperthyroidism that later progressed to Graves' ophthalmopathy. Sequencing was carried out using blood. The rearrangement links TRBV3-1 to TRBJ2-5; perhaps TRBD1 as D (5 bases). The CDR3 DNA reads as TGTGCCAGCAGCCTTAATCCCAGGGAACAAGAGACCCAGTACTTC. Translation gives CASSLNPREQETQYF.